Each of the 12 T cell receptor beta chains below was sequenced from the same sample in a study of blood T cells in healthy people across ages. It was with a sample-barcoded 5' primer and a J-beta primer mix that a second PCR of roughly 7 to 12 cycles was run. TCRdb re-called the 5' RACE reads through MiXCR, storing one row per CDR3 protein. The data show some 1,500,000 distinct CDR3 sequences, 42% seen once. Sequencing was carried out using blood. These receptors were collected from a woman between 18 and 29 years old in good health.

The V gene is TRBV5-1, the J gene TRBJ2-1; 13 bases align to TRBD2. Trimming at V came to 4 bases and at J to 9 bases, leaving 7 bases not matched to a gene. CDR1 is SGHRS and CDR2 is YFSETQ in the germline V gene. This CDR3 has 15 residues. CDR3 coding DNA: TGCGCCAGCAGCCTGGGGACTAGCGGGATCGTTGAGCAGTTCTTC. Its protein product is CASSLGTSGIVEQFF.

The chain couples TRBV15 to TRBJ2-1; a weak D match, TRBD1 (5 bases). The J call may be incorrect, as the DNA end agrees better with TRBJ2-7. CDR1 and CDR2 from the germline V gene are LNHNV and YYDKDF (reference sequence). This CDR3 is built from 17 residues. The CDR3 coding sequence is TGTGCCACTAGGACGGCAGGGCCCCTTAGCTCCTACAATGAGCAGTACTTC. It is translated as CATRTAGPLSSYNEQYF.

This clonotype was counted only a few times. The chain carries TRBV27 and TRBJ1-1; D perhaps matches TRBD1 (6 bases). Germline lookup yields CDR1 MNHEY and CDR2 SMNVEV (reference sequence). Trimming left V 6 bases short and J 5 bases short, with 19 bases between. The CDR3 consists of 15 residues. The CDR3 nucleotides read TGTGCCAGCAGAAACAGGGTGGGCAAAGGGACTGAAGCTTTCTTT. Translated: CASRNRVGKGTEAFF.

The chain has TRBV28 and TRBJ1-1; a possible D gene is TRBD1 (5 bases). Trimming took off 6 bases at V and 1 base at J, with 18 bases between the two ends. The CDR3 loop spans 16 amino acids. The germline gives CDR1 MDHEN, CDR2 SYDVKM. The CDR3 here is CASSWSTRGENTEAFF. The CDR3 DNA sequence: TGTGCCAGCAGCTGGTCCACAAGGGGCGAGAACACTGAAGCTTTCTTT.

On this clonotype itself: Mismatch with germline at one junction end may stem from a read error. V usage is TRBV7-7 and J usage is TRBJ2-3; maybe TRBD2 (5 bases). Germline assignment: CDR1 SSHAT and CDR2 FNYEAQ (reference sequence). The CDR3 is 14 amino acids. The CDR3 nucleotides are TGTGCTAGCAGCTTAGAGGGTCCGCAAGATACGCAGTATTTT. Protein sequence: CASSLEGPQDTQYF.

This chain uses TRBV20-1 with TRBJ2-4; D uncertain. The assigned J gene may be wrong: the sequence end matches TRBJ2-7 better. The germline gives CDR1 DFQATT, CDR2 SNEGSKA (reference sequence). The CDR3 spans 14 residues. The CDR3, as DNA: TGCAGTGCTAGAGATCGGGTTATTCCCCGCGAGCAGTACTTC. Protein product: CSARDRVIPREQYF.

This clonotype appeared a few times. The chain carries TRBV20-1 and TRBJ2-7; 9 bases fit TRBD2. There are 14 residues in the CDR3. Unmatched junction bases numbered 9, after V lost 5 bases and J lost 4 bases. Germline V CDR1 and CDR2: DFQATT, SNEGSKA (reference sequence). The CDR3 loop reads CSASGTSRPYEQYF. DNA for the CDR3: TGCAGTGCTTCCGGGACTAGCAGACCTTACGAGCAGTACTTC.

The table lists this clonotype with a count of one. The rearrangement joins TRBV3-1 to TRBJ2-7; 9 bases map to TRBD2. CDR1 LGHDT and CDR2 YNNKEL come from the germline V gene (reference sequence). This CDR3 comprises 16 residues. J was trimmed by 2 bases and V by 4 bases; bases with no gene match: 9. The CDR3 bases are TGTGCCAGCAGCCCCCTTGGTGGCGGGAGGGCCTACGAGCAGTACTTC. Translated, it gives CASSPLGGGRAYEQYF.

Turning to this clonotype: A much larger clonotype is one base distant, so this may be a read error. The V and J genes are TRBV29-1 and TRBJ2-3; perhaps TRBD2 as D (5 bases). This CDR3 comprises 12 residues. Germline values: CDR1 SQVTM, CDR2 ANQGSEA. V lost 8 bases, J lost 2 bases, and 11 bases lay in between. CDR3 coding DNA: TGCAGCACTAGGACCAACACAGATACGCAGTATTTT. This gives the protein CSTRTNTDTQYF.

J is TRBJ1-1 and V is TRBV2; D not certain. The CDR3 extends over 11 amino acids. The V gene's germline CDR1 is SNHLY and CDR2 FYNNEI. Trimming stripped 2 bases from V and 7 bases from J, with 5 bases between. This chain's CDR3 is CASSEYFEAFF. The CDR3 bases are TGTGCCAGCAGTGAATACTTTGAAGCTTTCTTT.

Of note for this clonotype: A read error may produce the germline difference seen at one junction end. CDR3 region: CASTLFATGQNYGCTF. CDR3 DNA: TGTGCCAGCACGCTCTTTGCTACCGGGCAGAACTATGGCTGCACCTTC. The V gene is TRBV6-5, the J gene TRBJ1-2; no clear D gene. This CDR3 is 16 amino acids long. The germline V gene encodes CDR1 MNHEY and CDR2 SVGAGI.

Worth noting for this clonotype: The junction shows a germline mismatch at one end, possibly a read error. The chain uses TRBV4-3 and TRBJ2-7; possibly TRBD1 or TRBD2 for D (5 bases each). The V gene's germline CDR1 is LGHNA and CDR2 YSLEER. The CDR3 is 13 amino acids. CDR3 DNA sequence: TGCGCCCGCAGCCAATTACTAGGGGCTGCGCAGTACTTC. It is translated as CARSQLLGAAQYF.